This record covers a single T cell receptor (beta chain). At the DNA level, this CDR3 is encoded by other sequences in the same sample as well. This record belongs to a study of T cell responses to AZD1222 COVID-19 vaccine. The CDR3 covers 13 residues. Germline V gives CDR1 SEHNR, CDR2 FQNEAQ (reference sequence). Trimming removed 1 base from V and 1 base from J, with 4 bases in between. Only in-frame clones appear in the TCRdb table, and some are missing; sequencing was by immunoSEQ multiplex PCR. The profile shows under 150,000 clones, around nine tenths of them singletons. The V and J genes are TRBV7-9 and TRBJ1-1; D remains unclear. This clonotype was sampled from an adult in good health. This specimen was peripheral blood, taken on day 0 of MenACWY control vaccination. In nucleotides, the CDR3 is TGTGCCAGCAGCTTAGAGGGGAACACTGAAGCTTTCTTT. It codes for CASSLEGNTEAFF. The complete variable domain, with remaining parts taken from reference TRBV7-9 and TRBJ1-1, reads DTGVSQNPRHKITKRGQNVTFRCDPISEHNRLYWYRQTLGQGPEFLTYFQNEAQLEKSRLLSDRFSAERPKGSFSTLEIQRTEQGDSAMYLCASSLEGNTEAFFGQGTRLTVV.